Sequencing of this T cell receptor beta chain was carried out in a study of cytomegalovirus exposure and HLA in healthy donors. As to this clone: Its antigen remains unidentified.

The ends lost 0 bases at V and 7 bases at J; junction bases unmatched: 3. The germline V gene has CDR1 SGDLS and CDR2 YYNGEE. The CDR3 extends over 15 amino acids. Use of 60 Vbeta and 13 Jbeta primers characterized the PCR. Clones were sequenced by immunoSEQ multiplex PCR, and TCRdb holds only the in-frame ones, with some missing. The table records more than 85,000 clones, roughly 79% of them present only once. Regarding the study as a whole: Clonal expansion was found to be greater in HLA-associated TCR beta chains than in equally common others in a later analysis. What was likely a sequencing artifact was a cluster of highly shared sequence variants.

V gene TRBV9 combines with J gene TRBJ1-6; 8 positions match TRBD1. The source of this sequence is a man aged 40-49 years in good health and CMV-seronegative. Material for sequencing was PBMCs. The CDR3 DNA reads TGTGCCAGCAGCGTAGACGGGACAGGCAATTCACCCCTCCACTTT. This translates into CASSVDGTGNSPLHF. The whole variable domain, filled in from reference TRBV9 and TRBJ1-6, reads DSGVTQTPKHLITATGQRVTLRCSPRSGDLSVYWYQQSLDQGLQFLIQYYNGEERAKGNILERFSAQQFPDLHSELNLSSLELGDSALYFCASSVDGTGNSPLHFGNGTRLTVT.